The 16 T cell receptor beta chains below come from one sample, sequenced in a study of cytomegalovirus exposure and HLA in healthy donors. With 60 Vbeta and 13 Jbeta primers, the PCR was carried out. Measured with immunoSEQ multiplex PCR; TCRdb has only the in-frame clones, and not every one. The sample holds roughly 110,000 clones, roughly 80% seen once. Material for sequencing was PBMCs. The receptors shown here come from a man aged 25-40 years in good health and CMV-seropositive.

The chain has TRBV5-1 and TRBJ2-2, with 10 bases aligning to TRBD1. CDR3 size: 15 residues. Germline CDR1 is SGHRS and CDR2 is YFSETQ. Trimming removed 5 bases from V and 4 bases from J; junction bases left unmatched: 5. CDR3: CASRTGGGSTGELFF. CDR3 coding DNA: TGCGCCAGCAGGACAGGGGGCGGTAGCACCGGGGAGCTGTTTTTT.

The chain carries TRBV19 and TRBJ1-2, with a tentative D call TRBD1 (6 bases). This CDR3 comprises 16 residues. CDR1 is LNHDA and CDR2 is SQIVND in the germline V gene (reference sequence). Trimming pared 5 bases from V and 2 bases from J, leaving 18 bases between. The CDR3 region is CASSARGGYRNYGYTF. The DNA of the CDR3 is TGTGCCAGTAGTGCCCGGGGGGGCTACCGGAACTATGGCTACACCTTC. The full variable domain, rest sourced from reference TRBV19 and TRBJ1-2, is DGGITQSPKYLFRKEGQNVTLSCEQNLNHDAMYWYRQDPGQGLRLIYYSQIVNDFQKGDIAEGYSVSREKKESFPLTVTSAQKNPTAFYLCASSARGGYRNYGYTFGSGTRLTVV.

This chain joins TRBV7-8 and TRBJ2-6, with 8 bases that match TRBD2. V shed 7 bases, J shed 0 bases, and the junction held 8 bases outside the gene matches. In germline, CDR1 is SGHVS, CDR2 FQNEAQ. There are 17 residues in the CDR3. In nucleotides, the CDR3 is TGTGCCAGCACCCCTCGCGGGGGGTACTCTGGGGCCAACGTCCTGACTTTC. Amino acid sequence: CASTPRGGYSGANVLTF.

As to this clone: This CDR3 is also generated by other DNA sequences in the sample. This chain joins TRBV28 and TRBJ1-5, with D possibly matching TRBD1 (5 bases). Germline CDR1 and CDR2: MDHEN and SYDVKM. The CDR3 runs 14 residues. V was cut by 3 bases and J by 3 bases, with 9 bases left in between. CDR3 in DNA: TGTGCCAGCAGTTTGGGCAGGGACAATCAGCCCCAGCATTTT. Its protein is CASSLGRDNQPQHF. Full variable domain (outside the CDR3, taken from reference TRBV28 and TRBJ1-5): DVKVTQSSRYLVKRTGEKVFLECVQDMDHENMFWYRQDPGLGLRLIYFSYDVKMKEKGDIPEGYSVSREKKERFSLILESASTNQTSMYLCASSLGRDNQPQHFGDGTRLSIL.

The chain combines TRBV18 with TRBJ2-7; 14 positions match TRBD2. The CDR3 totals 15 residues. V was pared by 4 bases and J by 7 bases, with 6 bases of the junction left unmatched. CDR1 and CDR2 (germline): KGHSH, LQKENI. The CDR3 bases are TGTGCCAGCTCACAGCGACTAGCGGGAGGGGGGGAGCAGTACGTC. Its protein product is CASSQRLAGGGEQYV.

This sequence joins TRBV6-5 and TRBJ2-5; D uncertain. V lost 0 bases, J lost 4 bases, and 6 bases lay in between. The germline V gene encodes CDR1 MNHEY and CDR2 SVGAGI. This CDR3 has 13 residues. The CDR3 nucleotides are TGTGCCAGCAGTTACTCAAGCCGAGAGACCCAGTACTTC. Residues: CASSYSSRETQYF.

The V gene is TRBV9, the J gene TRBJ2-1; 13 bases agree with TRBD2. J was trimmed by 9 bases and V by 0 bases; bases with no gene match: 3. There are 15 residues in the CDR3. CDR1 is SGDLS and CDR2 is YYNGEE in the germline V gene. The CDR3 DNA reads as TGTGCCAGCAGCGTAGGGACTAGCGGGGGCCTTGAGCAGTTCTTC. Amino acid sequence: CASSVGTSGGLEQFF.

The V gene is TRBV7-9, the J gene TRBJ2-5; TRBD2 matches at 9 bases. The V gene's germline CDR1 is SEHNR and CDR2 FQNEAQ (reference sequence). The CDR3 has 15 residues. V lost 0 bases, J lost 5 bases, and 4 bases stayed unmatched. This CDR3 is CASSLASGSVETQYF. For the CDR3, the DNA is TGTGCCAGCAGCTTAGCTAGCGGGAGCGTTGAGACCCAGTACTTC.

The chain links TRBV18 to TRBJ2-5; 9 nucleotides match TRBD2. V trimming: 6 bases; J trimming: 3 bases; junction bases outside the gene matches: 2. CDR3 size: 13 residues. Germline V gene sequence: CDR1 KGHSH, CDR2 LQKENI. As DNA, the CDR3 is TGTGCCAGCTCGCGGACTAGCGAAGAGACCCAGTACTTC. Translation: CASSRTSEETQYF.

This clone was detected only once. The gene calls are TRBV5-1 and TRBJ2-2; tentatively, D is TRBD2 (6 bases). Trimming removed 6 bases from V and 2 bases from J, with 11 bases in between. CDR3 length: 14 residues. Germline CDR1 and CDR2: SGHRS and YFSETQ. The CDR3 is CASKGLTNTGELFF. CDR3 DNA sequence: TGCGCCAGCAAGGGACTGACTAACACCGGGGAGCTGTTTTTT.

This chain uses TRBV10-3 with TRBJ2-3; 9 bases are shared with TRBD1. This CDR3 region has 14 residues. V gave up 10 bases and J gave up 4 bases; unmatched junction bases: 9. CDR1 and CDR2 from the germline V gene are ENHRY and SYGVKD. CDR3 DNA: TGTGCCAGCTCCTCGGGACAGGGATCAGATACGCAGTATTTT. It yields the protein CASSSGQGSDTQYF.

The genes are TRBV4-1 and TRBJ1-5, with TRBD1 as a possible D gene (6 bases). Germline CDR1 and CDR2: MGHRA and YSYEKL. The V end lost 5 bases, the J end lost 5 bases, and 19 bases lay between the germline ends. CDR3 size: 16 residues. CDR3 sequence: CASSSMGRGLDQPQHF. For the CDR3, the DNA is TGCGCCAGCAGCTCCATGGGCAGGGGCCTCGATCAGCCCCAGCATTTT.

This clone appeared once. This rearrangement joins TRBV9 to TRBJ2-2, with D possibly TRBD2 on 5 matching bases. The CDR3 contains 15 residues. Germline V gene data show CDR1 as SGDLS and CDR2 as YYNGEE. Deletions cut 0 bases from V and 2 bases from J, with 8 bases between. The CDR3 protein is CASSVGGFNTGELFF. The CDR3 DNA reads TGTGCCAGCAGCGTAGGAGGGTTCAACACCGGGGAGCTGTTTTTT.

This chain joins TRBV7-9 and TRBJ2-7, with D uncertain. Trimming took 2 bases from V and 5 from J, leaving 7 bases between them. Germline loops: CDR1 SEHNR, CDR2 FQNEAQ (reference sequence). The CDR3 has 12 amino acids. The CDR3: CASSLNIDEQYF. DNA for the CDR3: TGTGCCAGCAGCTTAAATATCGACGAGCAGTACTTC.

J is TRBJ1-1 and V is TRBV2, with 7 bases matching TRBD1. J gave up 5 bases and V 6 bases, and 9 bases lay outside the gene matches. The length of the CDR3 is 14 residues. Germline V CDR1 and CDR2: SNHLY, FYNNEI. The CDR3 is CASSVTYRGTEAFF. For the CDR3, the DNA is TGTGCCAGCAGCGTTACCTACAGGGGAACTGAAGCTTTCTTT. Filled out from reference TRBV2 and TRBJ1-1, the complete variable domain reads EPEVTQTPSHQVTQMGQEVILRCVPISNHLYFYWYRQILGQKVEFLVSFYNNEISEKSEIFDDQFSVERPDGSNFTLKIRSTKLEDSAMYFCASSVTYRGTEAFFGQGTRLTVV.

The rearrangement joins TRBV15 to TRBJ2-1, with D maybe TRBD2 (6 bases). Per the germline V gene, CDR1 is LNHNV and CDR2 is YYDKDF (reference sequence). CDR3 length: 15 amino acids. The germline V and J ends were trimmed by 6 bases and 9 bases, with 21 bases remaining between them. CDR3 sequence reads: CATSPDWAGTPEQFF. The CDR3, as DNA: TGTGCCACCAGTCCCGACTGGGCGGGAACGCCTGAGCAGTTCTTC.